This TCR beta chain was recovered during a study of human thymus T cells. This CDR3 has 15 amino acids. The junction had 9 bases not matched to a gene; V was cut back by 7 bases and J by 6 bases. Germline lookup yields CDR1 SGDLS and CDR2 YYNGEE. Profiling relied on immunoSEQ multiplex PCR, and the TCRdb table lists in-frame clones only, not all of them. The table lists about 50,000 clones, 95% of them singletons, with 0.15% to 0.2% in the top ten. An approximately 0.45-1 mL peripheral blood aliquot was taken intraoperatively from four of eight donors. Genomic DNA was extracted from every available blood leukocyte.

The rearrangement links TRBV9 to TRBJ2-1; 11 positions agree with TRBD2. The sequence derives from a girl under three years old with a congenital heart defect but otherwise immunologically healthy. Sequenced input: blood. Here the CDR3 reads CASPGPGLAVNEQFF. For the CDR3, the DNA is TGTGCCAGCCCTGGTCCGGGACTAGCGGTCAATGAGCAGTTCTTC. Together with reference TRBV9 and TRBJ2-1, the CDR3 gives the full variable domain: DSGVTQTPKHLITATGQRVTLRCSPRSGDLSVYWYQQSLDQGLQFLIQYYNGEERAKGNILERFSAQQFPDLHSELNLSSLELGDSALYFCASPGPGLAVNEQFFGPGTRLTVL.